This T cell receptor beta chain was recorded in a study of cytomegalovirus exposure and HLA in healthy donors (dated by TCRdb to about 2017). General notes on the study: An earlier analysis of some 500 of the donors reported about 290 Gb of sequence data and some 120 million unique TCR beta sequences from 150 million to 200 million T cells. The study aimed to test whether signatures of past pathogen exposure could be identified by cataloging public T cell receptors. In the later analysis, no new phenotypic data were used to find candidate immune exposures; instead, reliance was placed on TCR beta sequences and their occurrence across donors. Among some 410 genotyped donors of the cohort, an average of roughly 230,000 unique TCR beta nucleotide sequences was sequenced per donor, of which 15% to 20% were non-productive. Class I and class II HLA loci were covered by the typing at four-digit resolution. The number of donors typed differed by locus, with about 629-640 for A, B, C, DRB1 and DQB1, 522 for DQA1, approximately 570 for DPA1, and some 440 for DPB1. Donor age, sex, ethnicity and CMV serostatus were compiled together with the repertoire data. The study combined high-throughput TCR immunosequencing, statistical association of individual TCRs with disease status, and machine learning to predict cytomegalovirus infection status. A separate validation cohort of roughly 120 different subjects was used in addition to the roughly 700-subject first cohort. Approximately 310 gigabases of sequencing data and roughly 90 million unique TCR sequences were included in an early release covering about 700 HLA-typed donors. In a later analysis, previously published TCR beta repertoires from 550 to 750 donors were re-analyzed and high-resolution HLA genotyping was added so that TCR occurrence patterns could be studied. A later genetic analysis took genome-wide SNP genotypes for about three fifths of the roughly 700 donors and used that subset as a discovery cohort. A few DR-DQ haplotypes were treated as single units for association and clustering because of strong linkage in the cohort. Every repertoire in the discovery cohort had been generated on one and the same sequencing platform. The study profiled the T cell repertoires of under 850 subjects by immunosequencing and related them to cytomegalovirus serostatus. In an earlier analysis of roughly 600 of the donors, high-throughput TCR beta sequencing was used to judge whether each TCR beta V gene segment behaved as functional or pseudogenic. Of the roughly 430 genotyped donors, 81% fell in the genetic ancestry cluster associated with self-reported Caucasian donors.

The cohort consisted of 600 or so healthy bone marrow donors. At the time of sampling, all cohort members were nominally healthy, though unrecorded immune exposures were likely present. The donor was CMV seronegative and belonged to the group of roughly 330 seronegative cohort members. Each donor provided a peripheral blood sample, and peripheral blood mononuclear cells were used for TCR beta sequencing. Genomic DNA was extracted from the blood cell samples with the Qiagen DNeasy Blood Extraction Kit. Overall study results and their limits: According to a later analysis, TCR association rates differed among HLA loci, with DRB1 alleles showing the most associated TCRs and HLA-C alleles showing the fewest. Compared with equally common non-associated chains, HLA-associated TCR beta chains in a later analysis were more clonally expanded and had lower generation probabilities. When HLA alleles, especially DR and DQ, strongly co-occurred, attributing TCR associations to individual alleles was difficult. Because counts were too low, seventeen rarely observed V segments, including chromosome 9 orphons, were left out of the earlier analysis of 587 of the donors. V-gene and J-gene trimming of TCR beta chains was associated with a missense DCLRE1C variant in a later genetic analysis, and the association was replicated in an independent cohort. At a false discovery rate of 0.05, a later analysis linked under 20,000 TCR beta sequences to specific HLA alleles. A total of 150 to 200 TCR beta chains were listed by the study as associated with cytomegalovirus. Most CMV-associated TCR beta chains appeared to be HLA-restricted in a later analysis, and the HLA associations seemed to be driven largely by CMV exposure. While some public TCRs were present in many individuals, most TCR sequences turned up only very rarely across donors. CMV serostatus was the only immune exposure information available for the cohort. Presence/absence analyses assumed roughly uniform sequencing depth across donors, an assumption that may not hold. In this cohort, only TCR beta chains were sequenced, and detectable features were limited by the absence of alpha or paired-chain data. In both the original and validation cohorts, the classifier was reported to diagnose cytomegalovirus status with high specificity and sensitivity. In a later analysis, several top co-occurrence clusters were reported to appear linked to parvovirus B19, influenza, CMV and Epstein-Barr virus. A cluster of highly shared sequence variants was judged likely to be a technical artifact of the sequencing pipeline. A further reported finding was that TCR beta sequences accurately predicted the HLA-A and HLA-B alleles for most subjects in the first cohort. Three of the identified cytomegalovirus-associated TCR beta chains were confirmed in vitro to be specific for cytomegalovirus antigens. In an earlier analysis of 587 of the donors, most TCR beta V segments appeared in productive rearrangements about 90% or about 30% of the time, broadly matching IMGT annotations. Because HLA typing was unavailable for some donors at each locus, only the typed subset was used in association tests. The authors suggested that the approach could potentially be extended to other disease states and immunological phenotypes. In a later genetic analysis, fewer N-insertions in productive TCRs were reported among donors in an Asian-associated ancestry cluster than the approximately 710-donor mean. Linkage disequilibrium might explain the correlated functional status among segregating V segments, but an unknown experimental factor could not be ruled out.

About this clone itself: The antigen it recognizes is unknown. No much larger clone exists at a distance of one base, and base qualities are not known.

Libraries were built with the immunoSEQ multiplex PCR assay. For the multiplex PCR, a mixture combining 60 forward primers for TCR Vbeta segments and 13 reverse primers for TCR Jbeta segments was used. Amplification of the CDR3 region of rearranged TCR beta genes was performed with a multiplex PCR assay on genomic DNA. Amplified TCR beta libraries were sequenced as 87-base-pair reads on the Illumina HiSeq System. As for how the authors treated the data: A later analysis tallied about 77 million unique TCR beta chains across the 666 repertoires, and 10 million to 11 million of those chains were shared by two or more donors. A nearest-neighbor algorithm error-corrected the raw reads and collapsed the reads into unique sequences, merging closely related sequences to remove PCR and sequencing errors. CDR3 sequences were aligned to IMGT reference sequences to assign V, D and J gene segments. For a sequence to be retained, a match of at least six nucleotides was required to both a V gene segment and a J gene segment. Rearrangements were called productive when the CDR3 lacked stop codons and stayed in frame with V and J; all others were non-productive. Following IMGT convention, CDR3 was defined as the stretch from the second conserved V-encoded cysteine up to the conserved J-encoded phenylalanine. The earlier analysis of some 540 of the donors excluded any sequence lacking an unambiguous match to a single V gene segment. In an earlier analysis of several hundred of the donors, a V segment was called functional when productive rearrangements were above 56.7%, and segregating when the standard deviation between donors exceeded 5%. To diagnose cytomegalovirus status from the catalog of TCR beta chain sequences, a statistical classification framework was built. A later analysis assigned V and J genes by comparing TCR nucleotide sequences with IMGT/GENE-DB human TR gene sequences. The TCRdist pipeline was used in a later analysis to assign CDR3 sequences and most-parsimonious VDJ recombination scenarios. In a later analysis, every TCR beta chain was defined by the combination of its CDR3 amino acid sequence and its V-gene family, and reads without a unique V-gene family were dropped. A later analysis removed over 500 highly shared, low-generation-probability nucleotide sequences to deal with suspected cross-contamination and a sequencing artifact. In a later analysis, a clonal expansion index was calculated for each public chain from normalized within-repertoire ranks of inferred template counts. In a later analysis, generation probabilities were computed using a VDJ recombination model fitted to out-of-frame rearrangements, and the results were checked against IGoR. In a later analysis, TCR-TCR, TCR-HLA and TCR-CMV co-occurrence was scored with hypergeometric tests, and a repertoire-size bias correction was applied to TCR pairs. To estimate false discovery rates, a later analysis permuted the HLA or CMV assignments 20 times. In a later analysis, co-occurring TCRs were grouped with DBSCAN, and TCRdist sequence similarity was added when clustering was performed within HLA-allele-positive subsets. Co-occurrence clustering excluded repertoires with fewer than 30,000 or more than 120,000 public chains, plus five with anomalous nucleotide sharing. Entries here come from immuneACCESS through TCRdb and include only in-frame sequences with V and J called. Some clones fail to appear in such tables; in the studies checked, an unresolved V gene covers under half of the shortfall, and the cause of the remainder is unknown. The DNA gave D and trimming, while V, J and clone size come from that table. Recorded for this sample are roughly 200,000 clones; around 70% of them occurred a single time. The ten largest clones take up 2.9% of the sample.

The sequenced material came from PBMCs. The receptor comes from a male donor in good health and CMV-seronegative.

The DNA sequence reads TGTGCCAGTAGGCGAAACCGGGACAGGAACACCGGGGAGCTGTTTTTT. The encoded protein is CASRRNRDRNTGELFF. The chain joins TRBV19 to TRBJ2-2, with TRBD1 matching 7 junction bases. Including the terminal cysteine and phenylalanine, the CDR3 comprises 16 residues. Only the CDR3 portion is preserved as DNA: 48 bases, with reading frame beginning at the first base. The germline V gene (reference sequence) provides CDR1 LNHDA and CDR2 SQIVND. V trim: 6 bases; J trim: 1 base; unmatched bases: 8.